Following are 21 T cell receptor beta chains from one sample sequenced in a study of T cell changes during pregnancy in multiple sclerosis. Measured with immunoSEQ multiplex PCR; TCRdb has only the in-frame clones, and not every one. The repertoire holds about 48,000 clones, with approximately 88% as singletons. The source was CD4+ T cells from peripheral blood mononuclear cells, collected in the second trimester of pregnancy. These receptors all come from a female donor with multiple sclerosis, enrolled in a pregnancy study.

The rearrangement joins TRBV7-2 to TRBJ2-7, with 8 bases identical to TRBD1. The CDR3 totals 12 residues. The germline V gene encodes CDR1 SGHTA and CDR2 FQGNSA. Trimming cost V 4 bases and J 8 bases; bases outside gene matches: 4. The CDR3 coding sequence is TGTGCCAGCAGCTCCTGGGACAGGAAGCAGTACTTC. This codes for CASSSWDRKQYF.

The gene calls are TRBV6-5 and TRBJ2-3, with 12 bases matching TRBD2. With V trimmed by 6 bases and J by 7 bases, 5 bases remained unmatched. Germline CDR1 is MNHEY and CDR2 is SVGAGI. CDR3 size: 14 residues. The CDR3 reads CASSRTSGTYTQYF. Here the CDR3 DNA reads TGTGCCAGCAGCCGGACTAGCGGGACGTATACGCAGTATTTT.

The rearrangement uses TRBV6-1 and TRBJ2-3, with TRBD2 identical over 12 bases. The CDR3 has 14 residues. Per germline, CDR1 MNHNS and CDR2 SASEGT. The V segment lost 4 bases and the J segment 4 bases; nucleotides outside the gene matches: 0. The CDR3 DNA reads TGTGCCAGCAGTGGACTAGCGGGAGCAGATACGCAGTATTTT. This gives the protein CASSGLAGADTQYF.

J is TRBJ1-5 and V is TRBV2; 7 bases are shared with TRBD1. CDR3 length: 14 residues. Germline V gives CDR1 SNHLY, CDR2 FYNNEI. The junction had 3 bases not matched to a gene; V was cut back by 4 bases and J by 3 bases. The CDR3 protein is CASSVGTVNQPQHF. The DNA of the CDR3 is TGTGCCAGCAGTGTGGGGACAGTCAATCAGCCCCAGCATTTT.

The chain joins TRBV5-1 to TRBJ2-3, with 11 bases identical to TRBD2. The CDR3 runs 16 residues. After removal of 8 bases from V and 4 bases from J, the junction contained 12 bases not matched to a gene. The germline V gene encodes CDR1 SGHRS and CDR2 YFSETQ. CDR3 sequence: CASSPSSGRAADTQYF. The CDR3 DNA follows: TGCGCCAGTTCCCCGAGTAGCGGGAGGGCCGCAGATACGCAGTATTTT. The variable domain in full, with the rest retrieved from reference TRBV5-1 and TRBJ2-3, is KAGVTQTPRYLIKTRGQQVTLSCSPISGHRSVSWYQQTPGQGLQFLFEYFSETQRNKGNFPGRFSGRQFSNSRSEMNVSTLELGDSALYLCASSPSSGRAADTQYFGPGTRLTVL.

In nucleotides, the CDR3 is TGTGCCAGCAGTACCCCGGGACTAGCGCAAGAGACCCAGTACTTC. Amino acids: CASSTPGLAQETQYF. The gene calls are TRBV28 and TRBJ2-5; 10 bases map to TRBD2. This CDR3 contains 15 residues. V lost 5 bases and J lost 2; bases outside the gene matches: 5. Germline CDR1 and CDR2: MDHEN and SYDVKM.

This chain joins TRBV6-5 and TRBJ2-7, with 10 bases that match TRBD1. In germline, CDR1 is MNHEY, CDR2 SVGAGI. V was pared by 6 bases and J by 7 bases, with 9 bases of the junction left unmatched. The CDR3 loop spans 14 amino acids. The CDR3 spells CASSPGQGLGEQYF. In DNA, the CDR3 is TGTGCCAGCAGCCCGGGACAGGGGTTGGGAGAGCAGTACTTC.

The CDR3 here is CASSPPTSESGGSSYEQYF. CDR3 sequence (DNA): TGTGCCAGCTCACCCCCGACTTCTGAGAGCGGGGGGAGCTCCTACGAGCAGTACTTC. This chain uses TRBV18 with TRBJ2-7; 9 bases agree with TRBD2. Trimming removed 3 bases from V and 0 bases from J; junction bases left unmatched: 15. Germline values: CDR1 KGHSH, CDR2 LQKENI. The length of the CDR3 is 19 residues.

This clone was counted a few times. The chain uses TRBV30 and TRBJ1-1, with D tentatively TRBD1 (6 bases). Germline V gene data show CDR1 as GTSNPN and CDR2 as SVGIG (reference sequence). V shed 4 bases and J shed 0 bases, with 9 bases lying between them. The CDR3 extends over 13 amino acids. In nucleotides, the CDR3 is TGTGCCTGGATTGGACAGATGAACACTGAAGCTTTCTTT. Protein: CAWIGQMNTEAFF.

The rearrangement joins TRBV5-4 to TRBJ2-1, with 7 positions matching TRBD2. V shed 0 bases, J shed 12 bases, and the junction held 15 bases outside the gene matches. Per germline, CDR1 SGHNT and CDR2 YYREEE (reference sequence). CDR3 length: 16 residues. In DNA form, the CDR3 reads TGTGCCAGCAGCTTGGTAGCGGGTCAAAGCTCTTATAGGCAGTTCTTC. Amino acid sequence: CASSLVAGQSSYRQFF.

CDR3 loop: CASSEGQINIQYF. CDR3 nucleotides: TGCGCCAGCAGTGAAGGACAGATAAACATTCAGTACTTC. J is TRBJ2-4 and V is TRBV10-1; D is perhaps TRBD1 (6 bases). The ends were cut back, 3 bases at V and 6 bases at J, with 9 bases in the middle. This CDR3 has 13 amino acids. Germline CDR1 WNHNN, CDR2 SYGVQD (reference sequence).

This sequence joins TRBV18 and TRBJ1-5, with TRBD1 as a possible D gene (5 bases). CDR1 is KGHSH and CDR2 is LQKENI in the germline V gene. The CDR3 consists of 15 residues. V was clipped by 2 bases and J by 6 bases, with 14 bases between them. The CDR3 region has the DNA TGTGCCAGCTCACCAGGCGGGGACGTCGTTCAGCCCCAGCATTTT. Its translation: CASSPGGDVVQPQHF.

Concerning this clone itself: Other DNA sequences of this sample code for an identical CDR3. V and J are TRBV5-1 and TRBJ1-5; possibly TRBD1 for D (6 bases). CDR3 length equals 15 residues. The V end lost 0 bases, the J end lost 2 bases, and 9 bases lay between the germline ends. Germline values: CDR1 SGHRS, CDR2 YFSETQ. The CDR3 coding sequence is TGCGCCAGCAGCTTGGTGGCAGGGGGCAATCAGCCCCAGCATTTT. Its translation: CASSLVAGGNQPQHF.

The V gene is TRBV7-2, the J gene TRBJ2-2; maybe TRBD1 (6 bases). V shed 4 bases and J shed 6 bases, with 12 bases lying between them. From germline, CDR1 is SGHTA and CDR2 FQGNSA. CDR3 size: 14 residues. DNA for the CDR3: TGTGCCAGCAGCTCTCGGACAGCGTCCGGGGAGCTGTTTTTT. Protein: CASSSRTASGELFF.

The chain links TRBV9 to TRBJ2-1; maybe TRBD2 (5 bases). The germline gives CDR1 SGDLS, CDR2 YYNGEE. With 0 bases removed from V and 4 bases from J, the gap between germline ends came to 14 bases. CDR3 length: 16 amino acids. CDR3 in amino acids: CASSVVGDYPYNEQFF. DNA of the CDR3: TGTGCCAGCAGCGTAGTAGGCGACTACCCTTACAATGAGCAGTTCTTC.

The chain joins TRBV7-2 to TRBJ2-7, with 11 bases lining up with TRBD2. The CDR3 is made up of 16 amino acids. Germline values: CDR1 SGHTA, CDR2 FQGNSA. Trimming at V came to 4 bases and at J to 1 base, leaving 6 bases not matched to a gene. CDR3 loop: CASSYDTSGSSYEQYF. The CDR3 DNA sequence: TGTGCCAGCAGCTACGACACTAGCGGGAGTTCCTACGAGCAGTACTTC.

The gene calls are TRBV2 and TRBJ1-2; tentatively, D is TRBD1 (6 bases). Germline lookup yields CDR1 SNHLY and CDR2 FYNNEI. V was clipped by 7 bases and J by 6 bases, with 18 bases between them. This CDR3 is built from 14 residues. CDR3 sequence (DNA): TGTGCCAGCAAACTGACAGGAATCCTACATGGCTACACCTTC. Its protein is CASKLTGILHGYTF.

V is TRBV28 and J is TRBJ1-2; possibly TRBD1 for D (6 bases). CDR1 and CDR2 from the germline V gene are MDHEN and SYDVKM. CDR3 length equals 13 residues. V was pared by 3 bases and J by 3 bases, with 8 bases between. The CDR3 is CASSLPGDYGYTF. In nucleotides, the CDR3 is TGTGCCAGCAGTTTGCCAGGGGACTATGGCTACACCTTC.

The chain carries TRBV28 and TRBJ1-1, with 8 bases lining up with TRBD1. Trimming cost V 3 bases and J 3 bases; bases outside gene matches: 9. The CDR3 consists of 16 residues. CDR1 and CDR2 from the germline V gene are MDHEN and SYDVKM. The CDR3 loop reads CASSFGDDRGDTEAFF. The CDR3 nucleotides read TGTGCCAGCAGTTTCGGAGATGACAGGGGCGACACTGAAGCTTTCTTT.

This sequence joins TRBV4-1 and TRBJ2-3, with 15 bases matching TRBD2. The trim removed 4 bases at V and 2 bases at J, leaving 7 bases unmatched. Looked up from germline, CDR1 is MGHRA and CDR2 is YSYEKL. This CDR3 spans 18 amino acids. DNA of the CDR3: TGCGCCAGCAGCCGGGGACTAGCGGGAGGTCTTAACACAGATACGCAGTATTTT. Translated: CASSRGLAGGLNTDTQYF.

This clone occurred a few times. The chain is built from TRBV2 and TRBJ2-7; maybe TRBD2 (6 bases). The CDR3 runs to 14 residues. Germline CDR1 is SNHLY and CDR2 is FYNNEI. The V and J ends lost 4 bases and 3 bases respectively, with 13 bases between them. CDR3 nucleotides: TGTGCCAGCAGTGGAAGTAGCGGAGTCTACGAGCAGTACTTC. Amino acid sequence: CASSGSSGVYEQYF.